The clone carrying this TCR beta chain ranks as large. Its antigen is still unknown. Full-length variable regions came from constant-region reverse primers plus semi-nested Nested Universal Primer A PCR. Via MiXCR, TCRdb re-called the 5' RACE reads, giving one row per CDR3 protein. The sample lists 6,500 to 7,000 distinct CDR3 sequences, roughly half occurring once. The study's findings and limits: Tumor memory CD4+ T cell TCR gene usage clustered with blood and lymph node memory CD4+ cells and lymph node naive CD4+ cells. Tumor-infiltrating Treg TCR alpha and beta sequences overlapped most with tumor naive CD4+ T cells, then blood naive.

Material: naive CD4+ T cells sorted from a lymph node. The subset was: naive CD4+ T cells, CD4+CD45RA+CD25-. The clonotype originates from a female donor with breast cancer.

The CDR3 DNA reads as TGTGCCAGCAGCCCCCGGGGGACAGGCCCCAAGCCCCAGCATTTT. Protein: CASSPRGTGPKPQHF. The chain uses TRBV6-5 and TRBJ1-5; TRBD1 agrees at 8 bases. The length of the CDR3 is 15 residues. V lost 6 bases, J lost 8 bases, and 12 bases stayed unmatched. Per the germline V gene, CDR1 is MNHEY and CDR2 is SVGAGI.